This TCR beta chain comes out of a study of blood T cell repertoires in COVID-19. Clones were read by immunoSEQ multiplex PCR, and TCRdb kept only the in-frame ones, dropping some. This sample yields 100,000 to 150,000 clones, of which 84% are seen a single time; roughly an eighth belongs to the top ten. Sequenced material: peripheral blood. This sequence originates from a woman aged 25 to 45 who had recovered from COVID-19.

The CDR3 region is CASSLVEGLRTEAFF. The CDR3 DNA sequence: TGTGCCAGCAGCTTAGTAGAGGGACTGAGAACTGAAGCTTTCTTT. The chain employs TRBV7-9 and TRBJ1-1; D is perhaps TRBD1 (5 bases). Between the trimmed V and J ends, which lost 1 base and 5 bases, there was a span of 14 bases. The CDR3 extends over 15 amino acids. Per germline, CDR1 SEHNR and CDR2 FQNEAQ (reference sequence).